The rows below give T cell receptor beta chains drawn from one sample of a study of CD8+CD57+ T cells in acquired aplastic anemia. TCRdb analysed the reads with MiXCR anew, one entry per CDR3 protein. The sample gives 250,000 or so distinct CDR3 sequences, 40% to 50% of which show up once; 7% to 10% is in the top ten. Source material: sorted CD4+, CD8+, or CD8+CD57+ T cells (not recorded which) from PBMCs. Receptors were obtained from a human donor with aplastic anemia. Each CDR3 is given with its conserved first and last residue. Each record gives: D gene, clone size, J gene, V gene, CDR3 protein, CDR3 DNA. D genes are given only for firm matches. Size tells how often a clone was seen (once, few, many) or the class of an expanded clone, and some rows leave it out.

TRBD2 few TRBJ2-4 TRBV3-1 CASRAGTDDYENIQYF TGTGCCAGCAGAGCGGGGACGGACGATTACGAAAACATTCAGTACTTC
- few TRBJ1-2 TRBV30 CAWSVGQGYGYTF TGTGCCTGGAGTGTTGGGCAGGGCTATGGCTACACCTTC
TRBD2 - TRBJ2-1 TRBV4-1 CASSQGGLAGFYNEQFF TGCGCCAGCAGCCAAGGTGGTCTAGCGGGATTCTACAATGAGCAGTTCTTC
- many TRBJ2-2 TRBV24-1 CATREGTANTGELFF TGTGCCACCAGAGAAGGGACGGCGAACACCGGGGAGCTGTTTTTT
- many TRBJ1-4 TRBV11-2 CASSLGSSVLFF TGTGCCAGCAGCTTAGGATCCTCCGTACTGTTTTTT
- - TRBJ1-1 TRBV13 CASSLEGGGDTEAFF TGTGCCAGCAGCTTAGAGGGGGGTGGCGACACTGAAGCTTTCTTT
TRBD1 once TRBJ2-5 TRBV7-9 CASSERKGTVEETQYF TGTGCCAGCAGTGAACGCAAAGGGACAGTGGAAGAGACCCAGTACTTC
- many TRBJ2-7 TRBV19 CASSIAGVSDEQYF TGTGCCAGTAGTATAGCCGGGGTTTCAGACGAGCAGTACTTC
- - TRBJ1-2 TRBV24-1 CATNVGQRREDYGYTF TGTGCCACCAACGTAGGACAGAGGAGAGAAGACTATGGCTACACCTTC
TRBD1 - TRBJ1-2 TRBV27 CASSQNRGSDYGYTF TGTGCCAGCAGTCAAAACAGGGGGTCAGACTATGGCTACACCTTC
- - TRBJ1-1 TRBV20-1 CSASYLIMNTEAFF TGCAGTGCTAGTTATCTTATTATGAACACTGAAGCTTTCTTT
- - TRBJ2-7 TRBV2 CASSLEGFYEQYF TGTGCCAGCAGTTTAGAAGGTTTTTACGAGCAGTACTTC
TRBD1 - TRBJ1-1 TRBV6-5 CASSYTKGANTGAFF TGTGCCAGCAGTTATACCAAGGGGGCGAACACTGGAGCTTTCTTT
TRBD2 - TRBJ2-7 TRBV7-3 CATASGRAYEQYF TGTGCCACCGCCAGCGGGAGGGCCTACGAGCAGTACTTC
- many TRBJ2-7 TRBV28 CASKRGEAYEQYF TGTGCCAGCAAGAGGGGCGAGGCCTACGAGCAGTACTTC
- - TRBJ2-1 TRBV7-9 CASSGDNPNEQFF TGTGCCAGCAGCGGGGACAATCCCAATGAGCAGTTCTTC
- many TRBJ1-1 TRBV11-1 CASSFPGNTEAFF TGTGCCAGCAGCTTTCCGGGGAACACTGAAGCTTTCTTT
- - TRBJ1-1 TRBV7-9 CASSLVGANTEAFF TGTGCCAGCAGCTTAGTCGGAGCTAACACTGAAGCTTTCTTT
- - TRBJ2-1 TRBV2 CASITPRGATYNEQFF TGTGCCAGCATCACCCCTCGGGGGGCGACCTACAATGAGCAGTTCTTC
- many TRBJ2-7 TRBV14 CASSQDGSSYEQYF TGTGCCAGCAGCCAAGATGGGAGTTCCTACGAGCAGTACTTC
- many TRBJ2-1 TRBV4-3 CASSQDAGQTYNEQFF TGCGCCAGCAGCCAAGATGCGGGACAGACCTACAATGAGCAGTTCTTC
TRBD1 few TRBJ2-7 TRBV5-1 CASSLAPDRATYGQYF TGCGCCAGCAGCTTGGCACCTGACAGGGCGACCTACGGGCAGTACTTC
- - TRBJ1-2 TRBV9 CASTAGDYGYTF TGTGCCAGCACCGCTGGGGACTATGGCTACACCTTC
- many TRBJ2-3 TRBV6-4 CASSDRSGASDTQYF TGTGCCAGCAGTGACAGGAGCGGAGCTTCAGATACGCAGTATTTT
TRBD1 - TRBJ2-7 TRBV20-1 CSARDERDRAYEQYF TGCAGTGCTAGAGATGAACGGGACAGGGCCTACGAGCAGTACTTC
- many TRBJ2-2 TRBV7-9 CASSTDRSNTGELFF TGTGCCAGCAGCACAGACAGATCGAACACCGGGGAGCTGTTTTTT